The 27 T cell receptor beta chains given below trace back to one sample, sequenced in a study of T-cell memory formation after mild COVID-19. TCRdb itself ran the 5' RACE reads through MiXCR, one entry per CDR3 protein. Of 350,000 to 400,000 distinct CDR3 sequences listed, approximately 15% are singletons. Sequenced sample: PBMCs or a T cell subset sorted from them (not recorded which). The receptors shown here come from a man between 18 and 29 years old who had mild COVID-19 (a few samples of this study predate the infection). Cell type and time point are not known.

This rearrangement joins TRBV18 to TRBJ2-7; 10 nucleotides line up with TRBD2. Germline V gene lookup returns CDR1 KGHSH and CDR2 LQKENI. The length of the CDR3 is 15 residues. The junction had 5 bases not matched to a gene; V was cut back by 3 bases and J by 3 bases. CDR3 DNA: TGTGCCAGCTCACCTATTACTAGCGGGAACTACGAGCAGTACTTC. Its translation is CASSPITSGNYEQYF.

This CDR3 reads CATSGTSGYNEQFF. CDR3 nucleotides: TGTGCCACCTCTGGGACTAGCGGGTACAATGAGCAGTTCTTC. This chain connects TRBV10-3 to TRBJ2-1; 12 positions agree with TRBD2. After removal of 10 bases from V and 4 bases from J, the junction contained 5 bases not matched to a gene. Germline V lookup: CDR1 ENHRY, CDR2 SYGVKD. The CDR3 runs to 14 residues.

This rearrangement joins TRBV4-3 to TRBJ2-3, with unresolved D. This CDR3 is 14 amino acids long. Germline V gene sequence: CDR1 LGHNA, CDR2 YSLEER. Trimming took off 4 bases at V and 6 bases at J, with 14 bases between the two ends. CDR3 in DNA: TGCGCCAGCAGCCTCGACCGCTCCGGGGATACGCAGTATTTT. It yields the protein CASSLDRSGDTQYF.

This clonotype showed up just a few times. The J gene is TRBJ2-2, the V gene TRBV19; D not resolved. Trimming pared 4 bases from V and 7 bases from J, leaving 19 bases between. Germline CDR1 LNHDA, CDR2 SQIVND (reference sequence). The CDR3 totals 16 residues. The CDR3 nucleotides are TGTGCCAGTAGTACCAGAAACCTTAAGATGCACGGGGAGCTGTTTTTT. Translated: CASSTRNLKMHGELFF.

The V and J genes are TRBV4-2 and TRBJ1-6; D not certain. This CDR3 has 15 residues. V was pared by 0 bases and J by 6 bases, with 9 bases between. CDR1 and CDR2 from the germline V gene are LGHNA and YNFKEQ. The CDR3 spells CASSQENNFNSPLHF. The CDR3 DNA is TGTGCCAGCAGCCAAGAGAACAACTTTAATTCACCCCTCCACTTT.

This clonotype was seen ten or more times. The gene calls are TRBV5-6 and TRBJ2-3; the D is unclear. This CDR3 has 17 amino acids. Looked up from germline, CDR1 is SGHDT and CDR2 is YYEEEE. Trimming cost V 0 bases and J 6 bases, with 20 bases left between them. CDR3 sequence: CASSLGRRSWAADTQYF. The CDR3 nucleotides are TGTGCCAGCAGCTTGGGGCGTCGGAGTTGGGCCGCGGATACGCAGTATTTT. Using reference TRBV5-6 and TRBJ2-3 for the parts outside the CDR3, the full variable domain is DAGVTQSPTHLIKTRGQQVTLRCSPKSGHDTVSWYQQALGQGPQFIFQYYEEEERQRGNFPDRFSGHQFPNYSSELNVNALLLGDSALYLCASSLGRRSWAADTQYFGPGTRLTVL.

The sample holds a few counts of this clonotype. This chain joins TRBV5-6 and TRBJ2-2, with 9 positions matching TRBD2. Trimming removed 4 bases from V and 2 bases from J; junction bases left unmatched: 15. Germline V CDR1 and CDR2: SGHDT, YYEEEE. This CDR3 is built from 19 residues. In DNA, the CDR3 is TGTGCCAGCAGCCCGACCCGGGGGCCGACTAGCGGTAACACCGGGGAGCTGTTTTTT. It is translated as CASSPTRGPTSGNTGELFF.

In its sample, this clonotype was seen many times. J is TRBJ2-1 and V is TRBV7-6; a possible D gene is TRBD2 (5 bases). The CDR3 runs 12 residues. V dropped 5 bases and J dropped 11 bases, with 13 bases sitting between them. In germline, CDR1 is SGHVS, CDR2 FNYEAQ. The CDR3 spells CASSRGQSKQFF. As DNA, the CDR3 is TGTGCCAGCAGCCGAGGGCAATCGAAGCAGTTCTTC.

This clonotype was seen a few times. The chain uses TRBV24-1 and TRBJ2-3; 11 nucleotides line up with TRBD1. CDR1 is KGHDR and CDR2 is SFDVKD in the germline V gene. V lost 4 bases, J lost 4 bases, and 9 bases stayed unmatched. CDR3 length: 17 residues. The CDR3, as DNA: TGTGCCACCAGTGACACCGGACAGGGGGCGGCTTCAGATACGCAGTATTTT. Amino acid sequence: CATSDTGQGAASDTQYF.

This clonotype was seen a few times. The chain combines TRBV7-2 with TRBJ2-1; D might be TRBD2 (6 bases). In germline, CDR1 is SGHTA, CDR2 FQGNSA. V was clipped by 4 bases and J by 4 bases, with 8 bases between them. This CDR3 is built from 13 residues. This CDR3 reads CASSWTTYNEQFF. In DNA form, the CDR3 reads TGTGCCAGCAGCTGGACTACTTACAATGAGCAGTTCTTC. Looking up the rest from reference TRBV7-2 and TRBJ2-1 gives the full variable domain: GAGVSQSPSNKVTEKGKDVELRCDPISGHTALYWYRQSLGQGLEFLIYFQGNSAPDKSGLPSDRFSAERTGGSVSTLTIQRTQQEDSAVYLCASSWTTYNEQFFGPGTRLTVL.

This clonotype was found a few times. This chain connects TRBV18 to TRBJ1-3; maybe TRBD1 (5 bases). V was trimmed by 3 bases and J by 0 bases, leaving 15 bases between them. This CDR3 has 17 residues. Germline V gives CDR1 KGHSH, CDR2 LQKENI. The CDR3 DNA follows: TGTGCCAGCTCACCCATAAGACAGTCCGACTCTGGAAACACCATATATTTT. Translated: CASSPIRQSDSGNTIYF.

This clonotype has a handful of counts. The rearrangement uses TRBV12-3 or TRBV12-4 and TRBJ2-3, with D unclear. Trimming cost V 7 bases and J 2 bases, with 13 bases left between them. There are 14 residues in the CDR3. CDR3 sequence reads: CASKPGTVTDTQYF. The CDR3 nucleotides are TGTGCCAGCAAGCCAGGAACAGTCACAGATACGCAGTATTTT.

The chain links TRBV7-9 to TRBJ1-4; D gene uncertain. V was cut by 5 bases and J by 8 bases, with 9 bases left in between. The CDR3 is 12 residues long. The germline V gene encodes CDR1 SEHNR and CDR2 FQNEAQ (reference sequence). Written as DNA, the CDR3 is TGTGCCAGCAGCGTCGTGGGGGAAAAACTGTTTTTT. Translating gives CASSVVGEKLFF.

A few counts support this clonotype. The genes are TRBV19 and TRBJ2-3, with D possibly TRBD1 on 6 matching bases. Trimming cost V 5 bases and J 6 bases, with 15 bases left between them. The germline gives CDR1 LNHDA, CDR2 SQIVND (reference sequence). The CDR3 has 14 residues. Here the CDR3 DNA reads TGTGCCAGTAGTGCCGGGACAACCAGGGATACGCAGTATTTT. Protein: CASSAGTTRDTQYF.

The table lists this clonotype with many counts. The chain carries TRBV6-5 and TRBJ1-5, with a possible D match to TRBD1 (5 bases). CDR3 length equals 14 residues. Trimming shortened V by 3 bases and J by 6 bases, and 12 bases separated the two germline ends. Germline CDR1 and CDR2: MNHEY and SVGAGI. CDR3 in amino acids: CASSYSEGFQPQHF. The CDR3, as DNA: TGTGCCAGCAGTTATTCCGAGGGGTTTCAGCCCCAGCATTTT.

The chain carries TRBV25-1 and TRBJ1-1; D is undetermined. V was pared by 6 bases and J by 6 bases, with 14 bases between. Germline CDR1 is MGHDK and CDR2 is SYGVNS. This CDR3 has 13 amino acids. CDR3: CASRDQVRAEAFF. For the CDR3, the DNA is TGTGCCAGCAGGGACCAGGTGAGGGCTGAAGCTTTCTTT.

This clonotype was observed a handful of times. V and J are TRBV5-1 and TRBJ2-2, with no clear D. Trimming stripped 6 bases from V and 5 bases from J, with 11 bases between. The length of the CDR3 is 13 residues. CDR1 and CDR2 (germline): SGHRS, YFSETQ. The DNA for the CDR3 is TGCGCCAGCACCCCGCAGCCAACCGGGGAGCTGTTTTTT. Amino acids: CASTPQPTGELFF.

This clonotype was counted between two and nine times. The chain is built from TRBV7-3 and TRBJ1-1; tentative D call: TRBD1 (5 bases). Germline V gene data show CDR1 as SGHTA and CDR2 as FQGTGA. V lost 7 bases and J lost 0, with 12 bases in between. This CDR3 has 14 residues. CDR3 DNA: TGTGCCAGCACCTCCTCAGGGATGAACACTGAAGCTTTCTTT. Protein product: CASTSSGMNTEAFF.

The DNA of the CDR3 is TGTGCCAGCAGTTTACAGGTGGAGACCCAGTACTTC. It codes for CASSLQVETQYF. The chain combines TRBV12-3 or TRBV12-4 with TRBJ2-5; D remains ambiguous. Trimming took 2 bases from V and 5 from J, leaving 6 bases between them. This CDR3 contains 12 residues.

This clonotype was detected many times. V usage is TRBV4-3 and J usage is TRBJ2-2; 7 bases align to TRBD1. The CDR3 runs to 15 residues. With V trimmed by 1 base and J by 6 bases, 5 bases remained unmatched. Germline-derived CDR1 and CDR2 are LGHNA and YSLEER. CDR3 loop: CASSQATGQPGELFF. Written as DNA, the CDR3 is TGCGCCAGCAGCCAAGCAACGGGACAGCCCGGGGAGCTGTTTTTT.

The chain is built from TRBV5-1 and TRBJ2-7; D is perhaps TRBD1 or TRBD2 (5 bases each). V gave up 4 bases and J gave up 2 bases, with 13 bases separating them. The CDR3 has 14 amino acids. Germline loops: CDR1 SGHRS, CDR2 YFSETQ. This CDR3 reads CASSLGVDPYEQYV. In nucleotides, the CDR3 is TGCGCCAGCAGCCTGGGGGTAGACCCCTACGAGCAGTACGTC.

This clonotype was seen more than once but under ten times. The chain recombines TRBV4-1 with TRBJ2-7, with D tentatively TRBD1 (6 bases). The CDR3 runs 15 residues. Trimming removed 8 bases from V and 3 bases from J, with 20 bases in between. CDR1 MGHRA and CDR2 YSYEKL come from the germline V gene. The CDR3 sequence is CASRTRDNMGYEQYV. CDR3 coding DNA: TGCGCCAGCCGTACCCGGGACAATATGGGCTACGAGCAGTACGTC.

Of note for this clonotype: At one end the junction does not follow the germline gene, possibly because of a read error. Here the CDR3 reads CASSPPGIREPDF. The CDR3 DNA reads as TGCGCCAGCAGCCCCCCCGGGATTAGAGAGCCGGACTTC. V is TRBV4-1 and J is TRBJ2-4; TRBD2 might be the D (5 bases). CDR3 size: 13 residues. Germline V gene lookup returns CDR1 MGHRA and CDR2 YSYEKL.

Note on this clonotype: Germline and junction disagree at one end, which may indicate a read error. The chain uses TRBV11-2 and TRBJ1-2; tentative D call: TRBD1 (5 bases). The CDR3 is 13 residues long. Germline V gives CDR1 SGHAT, CDR2 FQNNGV. CDR3 residues: CASSFWGSRTQDF. DNA for the CDR3: TGTGCCAGCAGCTTCTGGGGCAGTCGGACCCAGGACTTC.

This clonotype was observed a handful of times. The chain has TRBV7-9 and TRBJ2-4; possibly TRBD2 for D (7 bases). CDR1 and CDR2 from the germline V gene are SEHNR and FQNEAQ (reference sequence). The V and J ends lost 4 bases and 5 bases respectively, with 15 bases between them. This CDR3 is 15 amino acids long. In DNA, the CDR3 is TGTGCCAGCAGCTGGGGGGGCGATAGGGAAAACATTCAGTACTTC. The encoded protein is CASSWGGDRENIQYF. The full variable domain, rest sourced from reference TRBV7-9 and TRBJ2-4, is DTGVSQNPRHKITKRGQNVTFRCDPISEHNRLYWYRQTLGQGPEFLTYFQNEAQLEKSRLLSDRFSAERPKGSFSTLEIQRTEQGDSAMYLCASSWGGDRENIQYFGAGTRLSVL.

This clonotype has more than one count but fewer than ten. The chain joins TRBV20-1 to TRBJ2-3; D possibly matches TRBD1 or TRBD2 (6 bases each). CDR1 and CDR2 (germline): DFQATT, SNEGSKA (reference sequence). Trimming cost V 2 bases and J 2 bases, with 17 bases left between them. This CDR3 has 16 residues. Here the CDR3 reads CSARRLERGDTDTQYF. CDR3 DNA: TGCAGTGCTAGAAGGTTGGAAAGGGGGGACACAGATACGCAGTATTTT.

This clonotype was observed at least ten times. V and J are TRBV7-8 and TRBJ2-7; D not certain. The CDR3 runs to 13 residues. CDR1 is SGHVS and CDR2 is FQNEAQ in the germline V gene. V was pared by 0 bases and J by 4 bases, with 7 bases between. The CDR3, as DNA: TGTGCCAGCAGCTTAGCGGGCCGGTACGAGCAGTACTTC. As protein: CASSLAGRYEQYF.